Below are 22 T cell receptor beta chains sequenced from a single sample in a study of blood T cell repertoires in COVID-19. Produced via immunoSEQ multiplex PCR; TCRdb's table is partial and in-frame only. The data contain under 350,000 clones, roughly nine tenths of them singletons. Sequenced input: PBMCs or T cells enriched from blood (not recorded which). All receptors come from a middle-aged woman who had recovered from COVID-19.

As concerns this clone: Other DNA sequences in this sample translate to the same CDR3. This chain connects TRBV5-1 to TRBJ2-2, with D perhaps TRBD1 (5 bases). CDR3 size: 14 residues. Trimming pared 2 bases from V and 2 bases from J, leaving 7 bases between. Germline CDR1 and CDR2: SGHRS and YFSETQ. CDR3 amino acids: CASSLGQNTGELFF. In DNA form, the CDR3 reads TGCGCCAGCAGCTTAGGACAAAACACCGGGGAGCTGTTTTTT.

This sequence joins TRBV10-2 and TRBJ2-1; no firm D call. V was cut by 5 bases and J by 7 bases, with 12 bases left in between. The CDR3 is 13 amino acids. Germline CDR1 and CDR2: WSHSY and SAAADI. The CDR3, as DNA: TGCGCCAGCAGTCCACGTGCACAAAATGAGCAGTTCTTC. Its translation: CASSPRAQNEQFF.

CDR3 bases: TGCAGTGCTCGGACAGGATCGGGCTACACCTTC. It specifies CSARTGSGYTF. The V gene is TRBV20-1, the J gene TRBJ1-2, with 7 positions matching TRBD1. This CDR3 is 11 amino acids long. Germline V gives CDR1 DFQATT, CDR2 SNEGSKA (reference sequence). The junction had 5 bases not matched to a gene; V was cut back by 5 bases and J by 8 bases.

In its sample, this clone was seen a few times. The chain couples TRBV3-1 (or the pseudogene TRBV3-2) to TRBJ1-5, with TRBD1 matching 8 bases. The CDR3 is 17 residues long. Germline lookup yields CDR1 LGHDT and CDR2 YNNKEL (reference sequence). With V trimmed by 1 base and J by 2 bases, 7 bases remained unmatched. DNA of the CDR3: TGTGCCAGCAGCCAAGGACCTAACAGGGGGGGCAATCAGCCCCAGCATTTT. Translating gives CASSQGPNRGGNQPQHF.

This chain's CDR3 is CASNPTGGSTDTQYF. The CDR3 nucleotides read TGTGCCAGTAACCCAACAGGGGGTAGCACAGATACGCAGTATTTT. This sequence joins TRBV19 and TRBJ2-3, with TRBD1 matching 8 bases. This CDR3 spans 15 amino acids. V lost 7 bases to trimming and J lost 0 bases; unmatched junction nucleotides: 6. Germline CDR1 and CDR2: LNHDA and SQIVND (reference sequence).

The V gene is TRBV5-4, the J gene TRBJ2-3; 12 positions agree with TRBD2. With 2 bases clipped from V and 1 base from J, the junction kept 5 bases outside the gene matches. The V gene's germline CDR1 is SGHNT and CDR2 YYREEE (reference sequence). The CDR3 is 17 residues long. The CDR3 reads CASSFPSGGGGTDTQYF. The CDR3 coding sequence is TGTGCCAGCAGCTTTCCTAGCGGGGGGGGTGGCACAGATACGCAGTATTTT. Full variable domain (missing parts from reference TRBV5-4 and TRBJ2-3): ETGVTQSPTHLIKTRGQQVTLRCSSQSGHNTVSWYQQALGQGPQFIFQYYREEENGRGNFPPRFSGLQFPNYSSELNVNALELDDSALYLCASSFPSGGGGTDTQYFGPGTRLTVL.

The V gene is TRBV19, the J gene TRBJ1-4; 9 bases match TRBD1. V lost 8 bases and J lost 8; bases outside the gene matches: 3. Germline V gives CDR1 LNHDA, CDR2 SQIVND (reference sequence). The CDR3 length is 12 residues. CDR3 loop: CASGTGGEKLFF. The CDR3 DNA reads as TGTGCCAGTGGAACAGGGGGCGAAAAACTGTTTTTT.

The CDR3 protein is CASSIAGANTGELFF. The CDR3 DNA sequence: TGTGCCAGTAGTATAGCAGGCGCGAACACCGGGGAGCTGTTTTTT. The chain combines TRBV19 with TRBJ2-2; D gene ambiguous. CDR3 length: 15 residues. Germline CDR1 is LNHDA and CDR2 is SQIVND (reference sequence). V lost 1 base to trimming and J lost 0 bases, with 6 bases between them.

The genes are TRBV19 and TRBJ1-2; 7 positions agree with TRBD1. The CDR3 totals 16 residues. J gave up 6 bases and V 3 bases, and 13 bases lay outside the gene matches. Germline CDR1 LNHDA, CDR2 SQIVND (reference sequence). This CDR3 is CASSIIRTEGADGYTF. The CDR3 DNA reads TGTGCCAGTAGTATTATACGTACGGAGGGGGCCGATGGCTACACCTTC. Combining the CDR3 with reference TRBV19 and TRBJ1-2 gives the whole variable domain DGGITQSPKYLFRKEGQNVTLSCEQNLNHDAMYWYRQDPGQGLRLIYYSQIVNDFQKGDIAEGYSVSREKKESFPLTVTSAQKNPTAFYLCASSIIRTEGADGYTFGSGTRLTVV.

J is TRBJ1-5 and V is TRBV6-2 or TRBV6-3; D might be TRBD1 (6 bases). CDR1 and CDR2 from the germline V gene are MNHEY and SVGEGT. Trimming removed 0 bases at V and 6 bases at J, with 9 bases between. The CDR3 is 14 residues long. The CDR3 region has the DNA TGTGCCAGCAGTTACTCGACAGGCGCTCAGCCCCAGCATTTT. It encodes CASSYSTGAQPQHF.

The chain couples TRBV6-5 to TRBJ2-1, with 11 nucleotides matching TRBD2. V trimming: 6 bases; J trimming: 9 bases; junction bases outside the gene matches: 10. The germline gives CDR1 MNHEY, CDR2 SVGAGI. CDR3 length equals 15 residues. CDR3 in DNA: TGTGCCAGCAGGGTTAGCGGGGGGGGGTTTACTGAGCAGTTCTTC. Translated: CASRVSGGGFTEQFF.

The chain couples TRBV12-5 to TRBJ1-2; 7 positions agree with TRBD1. V was clipped by 6 bases and J by 4 bases; unmatched bases: 5. This CDR3 is 13 amino acids long. Germline CDR1 and CDR2: LGHNT and FRNRAP. Written as DNA, the CDR3 is TGTGCTAGTGGCCCTGGGACAGCCTATGGCTACACCTTC. It specifies CASGPGTAYGYTF.

The rearrangement joins TRBV27 to TRBJ2-1, with a weak D call TRBD2 (5 bases). V was clipped by 4 bases and J by 6 bases, with 10 bases between them. The CDR3 totals 13 residues. Germline V gene data show CDR1 as MNHEY and CDR2 as SMNVEV (reference sequence). The CDR3 is CASSWTFGNEQFF. The CDR3 nucleotides read TGTGCCAGCAGTTGGACTTTTGGCAATGAGCAGTTCTTC.

The V gene is TRBV7-9, the J gene TRBJ1-4; D may be TRBD1 (6 bases). V was clipped by 5 bases and J by 6 bases, with 10 bases between them. Germline V gives CDR1 SEHNR, CDR2 FQNEAQ (reference sequence). The CDR3 runs to 13 residues. As DNA, the CDR3 is TGTGCCAGCAGCCGAGGACAGTATGAAAAACTGTTTTTT. It is translated as CASSRGQYEKLFF.

CDR3 DNA sequence: TGTGCCAGCAGCCTCCAAGGAGCGGGAGTGACCAATGAGCAGTTCTTC. Its protein product is CASSLQGAGVTNEQFF. The chain links TRBV7-8 to TRBJ2-1, with 8 nucleotides matching TRBD2. V shed 5 bases, J shed 6 bases, and the junction held 12 bases outside the gene matches. The CDR3 length is 16 residues. The V gene's germline CDR1 is SGHVS and CDR2 FQNEAQ.

The chain links TRBV30 to TRBJ1-4, with D possibly TRBD1 on 6 matching bases. Deletions cut 0 bases from V and 5 bases from J, with 13 bases between. Germline V gene sequence: CDR1 GTSNPN, CDR2 SVGIG (reference sequence). CDR3 length equals 15 residues. The CDR3 DNA reads TGTGCCTGGAGTGTACCCCCAGGGGTAAATGAAAAACTGTTTTTT. Encoded protein: CAWSVPPGVNEKLFF.

In nucleotides, the CDR3 is TGTGCCAGCAGTTGGGACAATCGTGTTAAACTGTTTTTT. It translates to CASSWDNRVKLFF. This rearrangement joins TRBV28 to TRBJ1-4; D possibly corresponds to TRBD1 (6 bases). CDR1 and CDR2 (germline): MDHEN, SYDVKM. This CDR3 contains 13 residues. V was shortened by 4 bases and J by 11 bases, with 14 bases between the two germline ends.

This clone was observed once. The rearrangement uses TRBV7-3 and TRBJ2-6; the D gene is possibly TRBD2 (7 bases). Germline V gene data show CDR1 as SGHTA and CDR2 as FQGTGA. V shed 2 bases and J shed 6 bases, with 11 bases lying between them. The CDR3 has 15 amino acids. The CDR3 bases are TGTGCCAGCAGCTTAGGGGGGGCCCAGGCCAACGTCCTGACTTTC. Translating it yields CASSLGGAQANVLTF.

The CDR3 DNA is TGTGCCAGTAGTACACGACAGGGGCTGGGGAACACTGAAGCTTTCTTT. Its protein product is CASSTRQGLGNTEAFF. The chain recombines TRBV19 with TRBJ1-1; the match to TRBD1 covers 8 bases. Trimming took 4 bases from V and 1 from J; bases not matched to a gene: 8. Germline loops: CDR1 LNHDA, CDR2 SQIVND (reference sequence). This CDR3 spans 16 amino acids.

Only a few counts were recorded for this clone. V is TRBV11-2 and J is TRBJ2-2, with TRBD2 as a possible D gene (6 bases). The CDR3 runs 14 residues. Germline CDR1 SGHAT, CDR2 FQNNGV. V was trimmed by 4 bases and J by 6 bases, leaving 12 bases between them. The CDR3 region is CASSSPWGAGELFF. CDR3 in DNA: TGTGCCAGCAGCTCCCCGTGGGGGGCCGGGGAGCTGTTTTTT.

The chain has TRBV3-1 (or the pseudogene TRBV3-2) and TRBJ2-3, with a tentative D call TRBD1 (6 bases). V was shortened by 2 bases and J by 4 bases, with 16 bases between the two germline ends. This CDR3 is built from 16 residues. Germline-derived CDR1 and CDR2 are LGHDT and YNNKEL (reference sequence). CDR3 DNA: TGTGCCAGCAGCCAAATGCAGGACAGTTGGGCAGATACGCAGTATTTT. Its protein product is CASSQMQDSWADTQYF.

J is TRBJ1-5 and V is TRBV6-1, with 7 bases identical to TRBD1. The CDR3 sequence is 16 residues long. V shed 4 bases, J shed 3 bases, and the junction held 9 bases outside the gene matches. Germline assignment: CDR1 MNHNS and CDR2 SASEGT. In DNA form, the CDR3 reads TGTGCCAGCAGTGCCTGGGCCGGGACAGACAATCAGCCCCAGCATTTT. Translating it yields CASSAWAGTDNQPQHF.